Listed here are 12 T cell receptor beta chains from one sample, sequenced in a study of post-analysis software for immune sequencing data. Study-wide points: Higher frequency in patients than in controls was seen for about five TRBV segments, with TRBV5-6, TRBV5-1 and TRBV20-1 among them.

Unique-molecular-identifier-tagged TCR beta cDNA libraries were used. TCRdb called the PCR reads again in MiXCR, with one record for every CDR3 protein. This table has over 300,000 distinct CDR3 sequences, less than 40% appearing once. These TCRs' antigens remain unknown. The sample comprised blood. The receptors originated from a girl aged 5 to 17 with multiple sclerosis.

The rearrangement uses TRBV6-6 and TRBJ2-7, with TRBD2 as a possible D gene (5 bases). The CDR3 length is 16 residues. V shed 7 bases and J shed 2 bases, with 21 bases lying between them. Germline V gene lookup returns CDR1 MNHNY and CDR2 SVGAGI (reference sequence). DNA of the CDR3: TGTGCCAGCATCCCTAAGTGGGGTCGGGGTACCTACGAGCAGTACTTC. Amino acids: CASIPKWGRGTYEQYF.

The CDR3 coding sequence is TGTGCCAGCAAGCGTAGCGGGGGGGCTCCGCTAGAGACCCAGTACTTC. This encodes CASKRSGGAPLETQYF. The gene calls are TRBV6-5 and TRBJ2-5; TRBD2 aligns across 11 bases. Unmatched junction bases numbered 11, after V lost 7 bases and J lost 4 bases. The V gene's germline CDR1 is MNHEY and CDR2 SVGAGI. This CDR3 has 16 amino acids.

In this sample, this clonotype turned up a few times. The rearrangement links TRBV4-3 to TRBJ1-2; a weak D match, TRBD1 (6 bases). This CDR3 has 20 residues. Germline V gene data show CDR1 as LGHNA and CDR2 as YSLEER. V lost 4 bases and J lost 2, with 29 bases in between. CDR3 DNA sequence: TGCGCCAGCAGCCTCTCCCTTGACAAGCTTGGGGGCCATCCCAACTATGGCTACACCTTC. Its protein is CASSLSLDKLGGHPNYGYTF.

The rearrangement joins TRBV19 to TRBJ2-1, with unresolved D. The germline V gene encodes CDR1 LNHDA and CDR2 SQIVND (reference sequence). This CDR3 has 14 amino acids. V lost 5 bases and J lost 7, with 15 bases in between. The CDR3 DNA sequence: TGTGCCAGTAGTGGCGGCGGCGGTGTGAATGAGCAGTTCTTC. This encodes CASSGGGGVNEQFF.

The genes are TRBV18 and TRBJ1-5, with D possibly TRBD1 on 5 matching bases. CDR1 is KGHSH, CDR2 LQKENI, per germline. There are 16 residues in the CDR3. Trimming took 2 bases from V and 3 from J, leaving 14 bases between them. CDR3 in DNA: TGTGCCAGCTCACCAGGGACCGCTTTTGACAATCAGCCCCAGCATTTT. Translating it yields CASSPGTAFDNQPQHF.

The rearrangement joins TRBV5-1 to TRBJ1-1; D not resolved. The CDR3 extends over 14 amino acids. V lost 0 bases to trimming and J lost 2 bases, with 8 bases between them. Germline loops: CDR1 SGHRS, CDR2 YFSETQ. The CDR3 DNA is TGCGCCAGCAGCTTGGTCAACAGAAACACTGAAGCTTTCTTT. Translating it yields CASSLVNRNTEAFF.

V usage is TRBV14 and J usage is TRBJ1-4; D not resolved. Trimming removed 4 bases from V and 4 bases from J, with 7 bases in between. The germline CDR1 and CDR2 sequences are SGHDN and FVKESK. The CDR3 length is 13 residues. The CDR3 nucleotides are TGTGCCAGCAGCCCCGACCTTAATGAAAAACTGTTTTTT. Protein product: CASSPDLNEKLFF.

V gene TRBV20-1 combines with J gene TRBJ1-2, with 7 bases lining up with TRBD1. The germline V gene encodes CDR1 DFQATT and CDR2 SNEGSKA (reference sequence). The CDR3 is 14 amino acids. With 5 bases clipped from V and 5 bases from J, the junction kept 11 bases outside the gene matches. Here the CDR3 DNA reads TGCAGTGCTGCCCGCATTACAGGGGTTTATGGCTACACCTTC. This sequence encodes CSAARITGVYGYTF.

The chain carries TRBV27 and TRBJ1-1; no clear D gene. Trimming stripped 4 bases from V and 2 bases from J, with 11 bases between. The CDR3 has 14 amino acids. Per the germline V gene, CDR1 is MNHEY and CDR2 is SMNVEV (reference sequence). The CDR3 DNA follows: TGTGCCAGCAGTTCCTTTGGAAAAAACACTGAAGCTTTCTTT. Amino acids: CASSSFGKNTEAFF.

To note about this clonotype: Its ends do not fully match the called genes, so a read error is possible. The V and J genes are TRBV7-3 and TRBJ2-7, with 9 bases aligning to TRBD1. CDR3 length: 15 residues. Germline assignment: CDR1 SGHTA and CDR2 FQGTGA. CDR3 in amino acids: CTSSYGRQGVYEQYF. The CDR3 region has the DNA TGTACCAGCAGCTACGGGAGACAGGGGGTCTACGAGCAGTACTTC.

This rearrangement joins TRBV12-3 or TRBV12-4 to TRBJ1-1; D gene uncertain. V was pared by 4 bases and J by 3 bases, with 12 bases between. The CDR3 is 14 residues long. This CDR3 reads CASSSTGIDTEAFF. CDR3 coding DNA: TGTGCCAGCAGTTCCACGGGAATAGACACTGAAGCTTTCTTT.

A single count supports this clonotype. The rearrangement links TRBV5-5 to TRBJ2-1; 10 positions agree with TRBD1. The V gene's germline CDR1 is SGHKS and CDR2 YYEKEE (reference sequence). CDR3 length: 18 amino acids. Losses at the gene ends were 4 bases for V and 5 bases for J; bases not matched to a gene: 15. The chain's CDR3 is CASSPGRSSGTGDNEQFF. The DNA of the CDR3 is TGTGCCAGCAGCCCCGGCCGCTCCTCCGGGACAGGGGACAATGAGCAGTTCTTC.